A single sample is the source of the 17 T cell receptor beta chains below, sequenced in a study of blood T cell repertoires in COVID-19. Libraries were prepared by immunoSEQ multiplex PCR; TCRdb keeps only in-frame clonotypes and omits some of them. The table records more than 250,000 clones, about 83% of them present only once. Specimen: PBMCs or T cells enriched from blood (not recorded which). The receptors shown here come from a woman between 40 and 55 years old who had recovered from COVID-19.

V gene TRBV11-2 combines with J gene TRBJ1-2; D is possibly TRBD1 (6 bases). From germline, CDR1 is SGHAT and CDR2 FQNNGV. Trimming took 5 bases from V and 0 from J, leaving 10 bases between them. The CDR3 sequence is 14 residues long. The CDR3 bases are TGTGCCAGCAGCCCGGACAGAACTAACTATGGCTACACCTTC. It translates to CASSPDRTNYGYTF.

J is TRBJ1-2 and V is TRBV7-2; 7 positions match TRBD1. V lost 6 bases to trimming and J lost 8 bases; unmatched junction nucleotides: 12. This CDR3 is built from 14 residues. The germline CDR1 and CDR2 sequences are SGHTA and FQGNSA. The CDR3 protein is CASSLGGQNGGYTF. In DNA, the CDR3 is TGTGCCAGCAGTCTAGGGGGACAGAACGGGGGCTACACCTTC.

In its sample, this clone was seen once. This chain uses TRBV3-1 (or the pseudogene TRBV3-2) with TRBJ1-1, with D maybe TRBD1 (5 bases). Germline V lookup: CDR1 LGHDT, CDR2 YNNKEL (reference sequence). Trimming cost V 1 base and J 1 base, with 16 bases left between them. CDR3 length: 17 amino acids. CDR3 sequence (DNA): TGTGCCAGCAGCCAAGTAGGGGTAGGCCGCGCGAACACTGAAGCTTTCTTT. Amino acid sequence: CASSQVGVGRANTEAFF.

The V call is TRBV4-3, the J call TRBJ1-5; no clear D. Trimming took off 4 bases at V and 6 bases at J, with 10 bases between the two ends. The CDR3 spans 13 residues. CDR1 LGHNA and CDR2 YSLEER come from the germline V gene. The CDR3 loop is CASSRGRAQPQHF. The CDR3 nucleotides are TGCGCCAGCAGCCGAGGGAGGGCTCAGCCCCAGCATTTT.

The V call is TRBV7-2, the J call TRBJ2-3, with 7 nucleotides matching TRBD2. From germline, CDR1 is SGHTA and CDR2 FQGNSA. The CDR3 is 15 residues long. V was clipped by 4 bases and J by 1 base; unmatched bases: 5. This CDR3 reads CASSYLAARTDTQYF. The CDR3 DNA reads as TGTGCCAGCAGCTACCTAGCGGCCCGCACAGATACGCAGTATTTT.

The chain joins TRBV7-2 to TRBJ2-5; tentatively, D is TRBD1 (5 bases). Deletions cut 5 bases from V and 0 bases from J, with 13 bases between. The germline gives CDR1 SGHTA, CDR2 FQGNSA. There are 15 residues in the CDR3. CDR3 region: CASSTHAGYQETQYF. DNA for the CDR3: TGTGCCAGCAGCACCCACGCAGGGTACCAAGAGACCCAGTACTTC.

This clone was counted a single time. CDR3 bases: TGTGCCAGCAGCGGGGAGACCGAGCAGTACTTC. Translating gives CASSGETEQYF. The chain carries TRBV5-4 and TRBJ2-7, with D maybe TRBD2 (5 bases). V was clipped by 4 bases and J by 6 bases, with 8 bases between them. This CDR3 has 11 residues. Germline values: CDR1 SGHNT, CDR2 YYREEE (reference sequence).

The chain uses TRBV7-2 and TRBJ1-1, with 8 bases aligning to TRBD1. CDR1 is SGHTA and CDR2 is FQGNSA in the germline V gene. This CDR3 comprises 15 residues. Trimming at V came to 1 base and at J to 5 bases, leaving 6 bases not matched to a gene. The CDR3 bases are TGTGCCAGCAGCTTAGATCAGGGGGCGTTAACTGAAGCTTTCTTT. As protein: CASSLDQGALTEAFF.

The chain uses TRBV28 and TRBJ2-1, with 7 bases lining up with TRBD2. This CDR3 comprises 18 residues. The germline CDR1 and CDR2 sequences are MDHEN and SYDVKM. The trim removed 3 bases at V and 1 base at J, leaving 12 bases unmatched. The CDR3 nucleotides read TGTGCCAGCAGTTTGGGCGGGAGAGCCCGACTTTCCTACAATGAGCAGTTCTTC. This encodes CASSLGGRARLSYNEQFF.

J is TRBJ2-7 and V is TRBV6-5, with D possibly TRBD1 on 5 matching bases. Per germline, CDR1 MNHEY and CDR2 SVGAGI. The CDR3 runs to 16 residues. V was clipped by 4 bases and J by 4 bases, with 20 bases between them. The CDR3 DNA is TGTGCCAGCAGTTCCCGGACACCCTCCCAGCCGTACGAGCAGTACTTC. It encodes CASSSRTPSQPYEQYF.

V is TRBV6-2 or TRBV6-3 and J is TRBJ1-2; perhaps TRBD1 as D (6 bases). The CDR3 is 13 residues long. The germline V gene has CDR1 MNHEY and CDR2 SVGEGT. Trimming shortened V by 4 bases and J by 5 bases, and 11 bases separated the two germline ends. The CDR3 bases are TGTGCCAGCAGTTCGACAGGAAAATATGGCTACACCTTC. Residues: CASSSTGKYGYTF.

V and J are TRBV4-3 and TRBJ1-4; no clear D gene. V lost 0 bases to trimming and J lost 6 bases, with 14 bases between them. Germline V gene data show CDR1 as LGHNA and CDR2 as YSLEER. This CDR3 region has 16 residues. CDR3 in amino acids: CASSQESSGWDEKLFF. The CDR3 coding sequence is TGCGCCAGCAGCCAAGAGAGCTCCGGGTGGGATGAAAAACTGTTTTTT.

J is TRBJ2-7 and V is TRBV6-5; D may be TRBD2 (5 bases). Germline CDR1 MNHEY, CDR2 SVGAGI. The CDR3 is made up of 14 amino acids. Trimming left V 0 bases short and J 7 bases short, with 13 bases between. DNA of the CDR3: TGTGCCAGCAGTTACTCCGTGGCGGGTCGGGAGCAGTACTTC. It translates to CASSYSVAGREQYF.

This chain joins TRBV7-8 and TRBJ1-2; no clear D. The CDR3 covers 15 residues. V was pared by 5 bases and J by 3 bases, with 16 bases between. Per germline, CDR1 SGHVS and CDR2 FQNEAQ. CDR3 in DNA: TGTGCCAGCAGCCCCACTGAGGCCCTCTACTATGGCTACACCTTC. It specifies CASSPTEALYYGYTF.

This sequence joins TRBV24-1 and TRBJ2-5; 9 bases are a match to TRBD1. The CDR3 totals 16 residues. Germline V gene data show CDR1 as KGHDR and CDR2 as SFDVKD. V was clipped by 5 bases and J by 1 base; unmatched bases: 7. The CDR3 sequence is CATSGRTGVLQETQYF. Written as DNA, the CDR3 is TGTGCCACCAGTGGCCGGACAGGGGTTCTCCAAGAGACCCAGTACTTC.

V is TRBV28 and J is TRBJ2-3; maybe TRBD2 (7 bases). This CDR3 spans 14 amino acids. Germline V gene lookup returns CDR1 MDHEN and CDR2 SYDVKM. V lost 5 bases to trimming and J lost 4 bases, with 13 bases between them. Here the CDR3 reads CASSEGGRADTQYF. The CDR3 DNA reads TGTGCCAGCAGTGAGGGGGGGAGGGCAGATACGCAGTATTTT.

The chain couples TRBV11-2 to TRBJ2-1; 10 bases line up with TRBD2. CDR3 length: 16 residues. Per germline, CDR1 SGHAT and CDR2 FQNNGV. V dropped 5 bases and J dropped 6; count of bases not matched to a gene: 10. CDR3: CASSRQAGGFVNEQFF. DNA for the CDR3: TGTGCCAGCAGCCGCCAAGCGGGAGGGTTCGTCAATGAGCAGTTCTTC.